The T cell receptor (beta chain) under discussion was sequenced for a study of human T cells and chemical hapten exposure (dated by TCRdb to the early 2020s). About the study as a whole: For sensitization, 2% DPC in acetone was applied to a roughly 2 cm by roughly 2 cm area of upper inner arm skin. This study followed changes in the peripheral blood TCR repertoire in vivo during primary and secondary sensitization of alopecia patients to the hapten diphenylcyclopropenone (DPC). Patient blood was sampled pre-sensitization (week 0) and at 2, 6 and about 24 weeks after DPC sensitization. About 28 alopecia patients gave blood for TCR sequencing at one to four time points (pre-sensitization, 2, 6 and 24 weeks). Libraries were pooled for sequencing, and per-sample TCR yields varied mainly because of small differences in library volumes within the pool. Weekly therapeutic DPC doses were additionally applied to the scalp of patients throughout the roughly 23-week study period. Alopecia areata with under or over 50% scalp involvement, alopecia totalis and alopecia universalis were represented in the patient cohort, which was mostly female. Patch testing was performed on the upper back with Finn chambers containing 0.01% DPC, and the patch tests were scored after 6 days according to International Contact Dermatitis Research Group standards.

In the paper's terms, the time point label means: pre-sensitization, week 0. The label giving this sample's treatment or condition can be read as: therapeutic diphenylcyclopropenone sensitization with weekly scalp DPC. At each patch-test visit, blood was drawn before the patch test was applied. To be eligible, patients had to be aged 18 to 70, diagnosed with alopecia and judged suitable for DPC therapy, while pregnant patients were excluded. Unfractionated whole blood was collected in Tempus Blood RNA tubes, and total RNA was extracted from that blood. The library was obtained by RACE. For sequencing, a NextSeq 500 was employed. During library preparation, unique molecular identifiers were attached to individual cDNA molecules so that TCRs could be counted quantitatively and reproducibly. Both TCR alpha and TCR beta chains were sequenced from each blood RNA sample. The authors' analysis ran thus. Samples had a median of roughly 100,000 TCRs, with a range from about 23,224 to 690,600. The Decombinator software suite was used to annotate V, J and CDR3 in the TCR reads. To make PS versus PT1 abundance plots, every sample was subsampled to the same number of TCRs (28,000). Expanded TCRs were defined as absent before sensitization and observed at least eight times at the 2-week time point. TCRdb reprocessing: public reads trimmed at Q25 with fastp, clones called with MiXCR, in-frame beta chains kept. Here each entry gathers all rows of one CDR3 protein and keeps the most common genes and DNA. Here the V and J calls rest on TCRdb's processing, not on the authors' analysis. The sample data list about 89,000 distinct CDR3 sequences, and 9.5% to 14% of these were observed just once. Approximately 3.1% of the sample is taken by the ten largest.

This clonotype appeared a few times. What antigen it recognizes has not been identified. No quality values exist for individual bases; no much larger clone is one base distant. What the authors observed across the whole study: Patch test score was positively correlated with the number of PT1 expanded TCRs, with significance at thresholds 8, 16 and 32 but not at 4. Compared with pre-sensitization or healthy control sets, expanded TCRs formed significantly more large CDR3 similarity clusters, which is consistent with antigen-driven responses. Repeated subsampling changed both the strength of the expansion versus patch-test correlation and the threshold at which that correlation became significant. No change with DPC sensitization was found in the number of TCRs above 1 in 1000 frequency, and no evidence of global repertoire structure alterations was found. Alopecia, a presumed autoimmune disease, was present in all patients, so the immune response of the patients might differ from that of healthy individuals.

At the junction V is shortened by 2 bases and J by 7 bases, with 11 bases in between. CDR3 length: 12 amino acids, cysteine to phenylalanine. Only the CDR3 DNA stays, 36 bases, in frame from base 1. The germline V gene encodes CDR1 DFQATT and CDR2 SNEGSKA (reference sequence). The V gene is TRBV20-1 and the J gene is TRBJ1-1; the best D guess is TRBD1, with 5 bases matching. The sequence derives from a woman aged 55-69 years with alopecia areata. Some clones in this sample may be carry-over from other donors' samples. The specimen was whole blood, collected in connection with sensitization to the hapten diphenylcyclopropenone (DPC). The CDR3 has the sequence CSARMTVFEAFF. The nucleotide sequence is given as TGCAGTGCTAGAATGACAGTATTTGAAGCTTTCTTT.